This TCR beta chain was identified during a study of PD-1 blockade in mismatch repair-deficient tumors. Points from the study as a whole: Tumor-resident clones, often absent from pretreatment blood, expanded after pembrolizumab and then contracted.

Comments on this clone: Its antigen remains unidentified.

TCRdb's copy holds only in-frame clones and misses some; the assay was immunoSEQ multiplex PCR. Of around 30,000 clones listed, approximately 80% are singletons. This CDR3 is built from 15 residues. CDR1 is MDHEN and CDR2 is SYDVKM in the germline V gene. V was pared by 4 bases and J by 5 bases, with 7 bases of the junction left unmatched. Material: PBMCs, obtained 6 to 7 weeks after starting pembrolizumab. The chain recombines TRBV28 with TRBJ2-1; TRBD2 matches at 8 bases. The receptor was isolated from an adult with mismatch repair-deficient cancer. CDR3 DNA: TGTGCCAGCAGTTCAGCGGGAGATGGGGACAATGAGCAGTTCTTC. Protein: CASSSAGDGDNEQFF.